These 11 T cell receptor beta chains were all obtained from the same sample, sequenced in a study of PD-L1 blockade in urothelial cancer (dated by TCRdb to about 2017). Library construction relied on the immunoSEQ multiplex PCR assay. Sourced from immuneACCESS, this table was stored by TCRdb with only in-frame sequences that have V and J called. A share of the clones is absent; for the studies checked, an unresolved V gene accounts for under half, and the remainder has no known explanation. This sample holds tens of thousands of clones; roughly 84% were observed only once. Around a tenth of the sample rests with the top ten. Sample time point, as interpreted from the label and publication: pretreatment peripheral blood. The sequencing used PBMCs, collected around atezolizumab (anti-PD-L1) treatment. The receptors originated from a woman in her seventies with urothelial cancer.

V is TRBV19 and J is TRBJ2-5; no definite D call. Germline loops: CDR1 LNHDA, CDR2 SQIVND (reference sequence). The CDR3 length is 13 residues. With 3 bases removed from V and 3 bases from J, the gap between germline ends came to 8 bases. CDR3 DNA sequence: TGTGCCAGTAGTATGTTCGGTAAAGAGACCCAGTACTTC. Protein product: CASSMFGKETQYF.

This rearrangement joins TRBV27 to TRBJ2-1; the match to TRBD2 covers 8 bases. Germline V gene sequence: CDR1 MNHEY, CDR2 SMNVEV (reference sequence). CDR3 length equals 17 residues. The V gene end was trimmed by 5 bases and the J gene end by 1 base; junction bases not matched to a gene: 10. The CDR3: CASSPLAGGISYNEQFF. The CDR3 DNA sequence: TGTGCCAGCAGTCCCTTGGCGGGAGGAATATCCTACAATGAGCAGTTCTTC.

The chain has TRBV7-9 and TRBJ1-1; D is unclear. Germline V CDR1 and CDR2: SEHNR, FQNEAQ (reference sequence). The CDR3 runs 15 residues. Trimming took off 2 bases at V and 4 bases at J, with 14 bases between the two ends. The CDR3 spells CASSLTPLSGTEAFF. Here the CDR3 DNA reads TGTGCCAGCAGCTTAACTCCCCTCTCGGGCACTGAAGCTTTCTTT.

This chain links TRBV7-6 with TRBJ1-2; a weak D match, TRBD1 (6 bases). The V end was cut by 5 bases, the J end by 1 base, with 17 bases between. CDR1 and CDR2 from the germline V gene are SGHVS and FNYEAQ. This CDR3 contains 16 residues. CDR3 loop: CASSRGVGGHNYGYTF. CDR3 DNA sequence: TGTGCCAGCAGCCGCGGGGTGGGGGGGCATAACTATGGCTACACCTTC.

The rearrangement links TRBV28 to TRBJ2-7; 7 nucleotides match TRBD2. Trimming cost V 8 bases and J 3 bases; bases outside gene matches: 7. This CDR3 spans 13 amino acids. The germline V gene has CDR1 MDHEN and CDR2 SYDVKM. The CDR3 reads CASRRPGGYEQYF. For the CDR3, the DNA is TGTGCCAGCCGTCGTCCGGGGGGCTACGAGCAGTACTTC. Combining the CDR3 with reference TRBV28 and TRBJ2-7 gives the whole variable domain DVKVTQSSRYLVKRTGEKVFLECVQDMDHENMFWYRQDPGLGLRLIYFSYDVKMKEKGDIPEGYSVSREKKERFSLILESASTNQTSMYLCASRRPGGYEQYFGPGTRLTVT.

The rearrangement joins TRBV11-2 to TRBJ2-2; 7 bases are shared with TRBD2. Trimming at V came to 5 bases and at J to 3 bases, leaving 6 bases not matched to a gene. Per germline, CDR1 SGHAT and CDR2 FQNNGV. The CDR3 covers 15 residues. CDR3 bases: TGTGCCAGCAGCCGTCTGCGGGAGTACACCGGGGAGCTGTTTTTT. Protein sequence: CASSRLREYTGELFF.

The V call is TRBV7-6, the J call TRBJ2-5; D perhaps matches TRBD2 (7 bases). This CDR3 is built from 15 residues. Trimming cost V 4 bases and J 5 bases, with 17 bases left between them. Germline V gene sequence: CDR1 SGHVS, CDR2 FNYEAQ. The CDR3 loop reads CASSSTGGGGETQYF. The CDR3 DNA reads TGTGCCAGCAGCTCGACGGGTGGGGGGGGCGAGACCCAGTACTTC.

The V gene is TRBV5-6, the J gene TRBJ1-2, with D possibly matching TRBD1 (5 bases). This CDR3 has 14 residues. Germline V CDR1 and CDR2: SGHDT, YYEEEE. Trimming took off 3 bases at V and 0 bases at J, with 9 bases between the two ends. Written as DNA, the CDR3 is TGTGCCAGCAGCTCGGGACTCCCTAACTATGGCTACACCTTC. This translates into CASSSGLPNYGYTF. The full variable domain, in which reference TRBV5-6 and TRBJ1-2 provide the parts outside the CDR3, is DAGVTQSPTHLIKTRGQQVTLRCSPKSGHDTVSWYQQALGQGPQFIFQYYEEEERQRGNFPDRFSGHQFPNYSSELNVNALLLGDSALYLCASSSGLPNYGYTFGSGTRLTVV.

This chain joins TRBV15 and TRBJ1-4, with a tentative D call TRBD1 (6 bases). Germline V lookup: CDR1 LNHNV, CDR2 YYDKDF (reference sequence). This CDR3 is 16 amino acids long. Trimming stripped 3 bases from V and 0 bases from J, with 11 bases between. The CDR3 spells CATSRAGASTNEKLFF. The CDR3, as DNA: TGTGCCACCAGCAGGGCAGGGGCCTCAACTAATGAAAAACTGTTTTTT.

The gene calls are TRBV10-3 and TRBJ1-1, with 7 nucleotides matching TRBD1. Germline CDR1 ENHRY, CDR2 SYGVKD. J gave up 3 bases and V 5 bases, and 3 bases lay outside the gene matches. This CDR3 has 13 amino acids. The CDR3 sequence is CAISRQGDTEAFF. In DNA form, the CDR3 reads TGTGCCATCAGTAGACAGGGTGACACTGAAGCTTTCTTT.

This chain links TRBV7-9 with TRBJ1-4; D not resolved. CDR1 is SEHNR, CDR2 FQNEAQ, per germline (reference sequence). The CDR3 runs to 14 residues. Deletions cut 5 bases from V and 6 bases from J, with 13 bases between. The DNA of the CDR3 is TGTGCCAGCAGCCTAAGCACGTCGTATGAAAAACTGTTTTTT. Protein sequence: CASSLSTSYEKLFF.